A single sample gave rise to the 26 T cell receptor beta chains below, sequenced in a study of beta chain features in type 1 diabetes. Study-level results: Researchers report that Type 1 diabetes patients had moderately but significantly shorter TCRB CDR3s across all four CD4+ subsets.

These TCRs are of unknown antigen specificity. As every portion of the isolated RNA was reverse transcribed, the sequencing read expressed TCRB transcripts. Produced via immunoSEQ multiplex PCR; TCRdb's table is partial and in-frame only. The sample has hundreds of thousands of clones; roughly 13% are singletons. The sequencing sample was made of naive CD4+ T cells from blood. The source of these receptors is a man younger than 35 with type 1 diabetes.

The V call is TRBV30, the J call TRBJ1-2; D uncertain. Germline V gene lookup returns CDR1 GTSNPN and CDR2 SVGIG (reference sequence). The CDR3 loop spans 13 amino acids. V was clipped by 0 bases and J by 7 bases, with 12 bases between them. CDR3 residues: CAWSVATSSGYTF. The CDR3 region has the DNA TGTGCCTGGAGTGTAGCTACTAGCAGTGGCTACACCTTC.

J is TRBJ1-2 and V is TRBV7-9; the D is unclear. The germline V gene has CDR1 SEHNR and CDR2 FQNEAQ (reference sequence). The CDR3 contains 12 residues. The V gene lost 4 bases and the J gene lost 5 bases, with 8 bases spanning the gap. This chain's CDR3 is CASSSDLYGYTF. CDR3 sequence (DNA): TGTGCCAGCAGCTCAGACTTGTATGGCTACACCTTC.

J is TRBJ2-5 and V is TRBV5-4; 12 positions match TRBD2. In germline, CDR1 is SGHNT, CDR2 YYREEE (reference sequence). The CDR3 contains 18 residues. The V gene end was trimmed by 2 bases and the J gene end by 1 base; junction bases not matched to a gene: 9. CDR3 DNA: TGTGCCAGCAGCTTTGCGCGGCTAGCGGGGGGGCCCCAAGAGACCCAGTACTTC. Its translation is CASSFARLAGGPQETQYF.

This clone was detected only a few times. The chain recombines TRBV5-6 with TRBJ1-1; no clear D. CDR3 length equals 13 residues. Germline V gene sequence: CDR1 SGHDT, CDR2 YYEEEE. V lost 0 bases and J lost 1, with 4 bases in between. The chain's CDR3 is CASSLEGNTEAFF. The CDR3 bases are TGTGCCAGCAGCTTGGAGGGGAACACTGAAGCTTTCTTT.

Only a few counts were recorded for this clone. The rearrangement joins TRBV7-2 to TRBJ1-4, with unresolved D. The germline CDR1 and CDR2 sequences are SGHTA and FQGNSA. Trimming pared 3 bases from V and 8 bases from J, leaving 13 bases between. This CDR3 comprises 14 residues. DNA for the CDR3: TGTGCCAGCAGCTTTATGGGAGTAAGGGAAAAACTGTTTTTT. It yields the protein CASSFMGVREKLFF.

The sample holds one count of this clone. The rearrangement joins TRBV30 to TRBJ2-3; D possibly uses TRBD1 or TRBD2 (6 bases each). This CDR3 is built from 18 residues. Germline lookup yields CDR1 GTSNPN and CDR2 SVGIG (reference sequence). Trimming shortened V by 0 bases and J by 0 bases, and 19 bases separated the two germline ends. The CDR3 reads CAWSVLGTEGHSTDTQYF. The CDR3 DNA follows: TGTGCCTGGAGTGTACTTGGGACGGAGGGACATAGCACAGATACGCAGTATTTT.

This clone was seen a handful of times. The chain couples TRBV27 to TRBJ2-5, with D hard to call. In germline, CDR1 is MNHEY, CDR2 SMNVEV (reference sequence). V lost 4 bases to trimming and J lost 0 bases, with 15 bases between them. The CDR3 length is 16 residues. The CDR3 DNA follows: TGTGCCAGCAGTTCCTCATTCCCTGAATACCAAGAGACCCAGTACTTC. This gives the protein CASSSSFPEYQETQYF.

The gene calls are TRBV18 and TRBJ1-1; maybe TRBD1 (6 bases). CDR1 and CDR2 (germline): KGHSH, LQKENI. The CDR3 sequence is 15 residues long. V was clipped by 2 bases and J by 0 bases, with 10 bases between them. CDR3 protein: CASSPNRVMNTEAFF. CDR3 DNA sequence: TGTGCCAGCTCACCAAACAGGGTAATGAACACTGAAGCTTTCTTT.

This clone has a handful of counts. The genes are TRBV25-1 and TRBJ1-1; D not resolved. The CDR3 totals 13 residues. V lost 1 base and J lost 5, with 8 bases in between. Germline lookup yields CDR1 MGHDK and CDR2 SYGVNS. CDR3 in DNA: TGTGCCAGCAGTGAATTTGCGGGGACTGAAGCTTTCTTT. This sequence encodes CASSEFAGTEAFF. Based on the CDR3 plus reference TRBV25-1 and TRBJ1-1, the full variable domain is EADIYQTPRYLVIGTGKKITLECSQTMGHDKMYWYQQDPGMELHLIHYSYGVNSTEKGDLSSESTVSRIRTEHFPLTLESARPSHTSQYLCASSEFAGTEAFFGQGTRLTVV.

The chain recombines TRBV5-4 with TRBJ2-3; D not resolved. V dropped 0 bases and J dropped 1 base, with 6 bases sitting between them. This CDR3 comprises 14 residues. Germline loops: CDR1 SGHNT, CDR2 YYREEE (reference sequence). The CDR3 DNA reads TGTGCCAGCAGCTTGGCTGCAGGCACAGATACGCAGTATTTT. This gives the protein CASSLAAGTDTQYF.

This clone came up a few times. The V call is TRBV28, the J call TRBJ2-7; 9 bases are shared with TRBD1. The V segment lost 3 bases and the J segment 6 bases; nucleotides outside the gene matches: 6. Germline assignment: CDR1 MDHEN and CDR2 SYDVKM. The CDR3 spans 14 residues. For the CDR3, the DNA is TGTGCCAGCAGTTTCGGGGACAGGGTCTGCGAGCAGTACTTC. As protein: CASSFGDRVCEQYF.

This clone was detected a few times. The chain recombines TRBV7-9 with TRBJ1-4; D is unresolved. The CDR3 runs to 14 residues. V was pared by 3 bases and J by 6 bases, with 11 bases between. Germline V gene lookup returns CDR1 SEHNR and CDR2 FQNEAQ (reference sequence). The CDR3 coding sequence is TGTGCCAGCAGCTTTCCCCGGGGTGATGAAAAACTGTTTTTT. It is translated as CASSFPRGDEKLFF.

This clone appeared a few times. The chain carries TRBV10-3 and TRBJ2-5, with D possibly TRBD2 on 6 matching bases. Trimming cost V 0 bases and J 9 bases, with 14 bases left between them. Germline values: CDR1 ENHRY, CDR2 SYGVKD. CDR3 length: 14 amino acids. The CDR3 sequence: CAISESTSSGAQYF. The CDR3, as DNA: TGTGCCATCAGTGAGTCAACTAGCTCTGGGGCCCAGTACTTC.

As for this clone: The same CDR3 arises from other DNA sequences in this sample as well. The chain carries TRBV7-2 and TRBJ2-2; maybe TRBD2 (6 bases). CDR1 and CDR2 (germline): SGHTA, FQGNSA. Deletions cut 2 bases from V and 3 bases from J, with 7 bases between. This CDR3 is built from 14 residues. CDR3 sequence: CASSLWGDTGELFF. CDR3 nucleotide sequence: TGTGCCAGCAGCTTATGGGGGGACACCGGGGAGCTGTTTTTT.

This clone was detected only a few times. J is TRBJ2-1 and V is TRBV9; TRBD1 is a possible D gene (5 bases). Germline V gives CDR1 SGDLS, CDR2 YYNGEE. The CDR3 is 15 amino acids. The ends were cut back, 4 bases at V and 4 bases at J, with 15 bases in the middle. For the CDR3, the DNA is TGTGCCAGCAGCCCTACACAGGAGCCTTACAATGAGCAGTTCTTC. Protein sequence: CASSPTQEPYNEQFF.

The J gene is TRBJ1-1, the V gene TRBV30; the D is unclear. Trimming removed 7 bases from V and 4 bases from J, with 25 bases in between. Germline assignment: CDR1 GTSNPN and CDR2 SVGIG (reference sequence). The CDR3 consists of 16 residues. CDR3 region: CAYTPRRSHGGTEAFF. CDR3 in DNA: TGTGCCTACACCCCTCGGCGGTCTCATGGAGGCACTGAAGCTTTCTTT.

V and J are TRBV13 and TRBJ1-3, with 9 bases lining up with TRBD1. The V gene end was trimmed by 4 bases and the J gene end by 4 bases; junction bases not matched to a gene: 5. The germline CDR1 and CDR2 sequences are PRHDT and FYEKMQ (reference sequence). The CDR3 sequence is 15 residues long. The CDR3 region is CASSSNRGQGNTIYF. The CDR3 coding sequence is TGTGCCAGCAGCTCCAACAGGGGGCAAGGAAACACCATATATTTT.

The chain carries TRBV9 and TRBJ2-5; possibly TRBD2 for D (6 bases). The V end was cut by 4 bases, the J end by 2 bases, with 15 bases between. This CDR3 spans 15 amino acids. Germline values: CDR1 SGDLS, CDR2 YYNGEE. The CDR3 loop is CASSPQLGRQETQYF. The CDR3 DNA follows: TGTGCCAGCAGCCCACAGTTGGGGAGGCAAGAGACCCAGTACTTC.

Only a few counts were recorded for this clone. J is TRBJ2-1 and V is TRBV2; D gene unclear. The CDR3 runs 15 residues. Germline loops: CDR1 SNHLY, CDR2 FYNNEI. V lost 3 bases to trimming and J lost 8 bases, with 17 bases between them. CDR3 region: CASSEAAMHMYEQFF. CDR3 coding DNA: TGTGCCAGCAGTGAGGCAGCGATGCATATGTATGAGCAGTTCTTC. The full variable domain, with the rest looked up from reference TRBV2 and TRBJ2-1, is EPEVTQTPSHQVTQMGQEVILRCVPISNHLYFYWYRQILGQKVEFLVSFYNNEISEKSEIFDDQFSVERPDGSNFTLKIRSTKLEDSAMYFCASSEAAMHMYEQFFGPGTRLTVL.

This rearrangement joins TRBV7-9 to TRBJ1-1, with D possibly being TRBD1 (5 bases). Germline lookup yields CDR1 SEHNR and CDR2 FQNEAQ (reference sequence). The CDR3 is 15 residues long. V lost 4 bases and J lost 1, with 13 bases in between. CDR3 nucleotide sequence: TGTGCCAGCAGCTCACCGAGTGGACAGAACACTGAAGCTTTCTTT. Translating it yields CASSSPSGQNTEAFF.

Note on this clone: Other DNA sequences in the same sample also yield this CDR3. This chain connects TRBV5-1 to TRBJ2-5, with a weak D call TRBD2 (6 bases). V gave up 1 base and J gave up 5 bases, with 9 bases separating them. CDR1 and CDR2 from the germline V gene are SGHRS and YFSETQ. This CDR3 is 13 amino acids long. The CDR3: CASSLSGEETQYF. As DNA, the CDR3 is TGCGCCAGCAGCTTGTCGGGGGAGGAGACCCAGTACTTC.

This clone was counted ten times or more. CDR3 sequence reads: CAWSTGQPQHF. CDR3 DNA sequence: TGTGCCTGGAGTACGGGTCAGCCCCAGCATTTT. The chain uses TRBV30 and TRBJ1-5; no firm D call. Looked up from germline, CDR1 is GTSNPN and CDR2 is SVGIG (reference sequence). Trimming pared 2 bases from V and 6 bases from J, leaving 5 bases between. This CDR3 has 11 amino acids.

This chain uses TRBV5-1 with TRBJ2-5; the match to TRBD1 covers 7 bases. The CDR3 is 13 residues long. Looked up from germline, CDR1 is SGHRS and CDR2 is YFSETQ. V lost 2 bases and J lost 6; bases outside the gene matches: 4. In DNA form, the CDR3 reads TGCGCCAGCAGCTTCCAGGGGGAACAGACCCAGTACTTC. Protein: CASSFQGEQTQYF.

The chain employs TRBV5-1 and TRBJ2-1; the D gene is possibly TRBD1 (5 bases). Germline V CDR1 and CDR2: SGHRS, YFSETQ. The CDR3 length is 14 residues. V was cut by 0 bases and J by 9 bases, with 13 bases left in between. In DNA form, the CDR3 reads TGCGCCAGCAGCTTGGGATCAGGGAACGGTGAGCAGTTCTTC. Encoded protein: CASSLGSGNGEQFF.

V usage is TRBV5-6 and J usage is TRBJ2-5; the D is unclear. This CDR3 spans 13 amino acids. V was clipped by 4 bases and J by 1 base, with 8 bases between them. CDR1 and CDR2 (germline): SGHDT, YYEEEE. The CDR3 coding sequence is TGTGCCAGCAGCGGGGTGGGCCAAGAGACCCAGTACTTC. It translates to CASSGVGQETQYF. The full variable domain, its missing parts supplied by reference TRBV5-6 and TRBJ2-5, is DAGVTQSPTHLIKTRGQQVTLRCSPKSGHDTVSWYQQALGQGPQFIFQYYEEEERQRGNFPDRFSGHQFPNYSSELNVNALLLGDSALYLCASSGVGQETQYFGPGTRLLVL.

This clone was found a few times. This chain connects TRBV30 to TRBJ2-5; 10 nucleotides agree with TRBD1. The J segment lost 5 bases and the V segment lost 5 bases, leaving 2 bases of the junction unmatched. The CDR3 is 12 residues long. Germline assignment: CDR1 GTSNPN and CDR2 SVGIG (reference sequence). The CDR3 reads CAWGTGAETQYF. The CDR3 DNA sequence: TGTGCCTGGGGGACAGGGGCCGAGACCCAGTACTTC.